This is a list of T cell receptor beta chains from one sample in a study of OX40 agonist ivuxolimab in advanced cancers. Using immunoSEQ multiplex PCR, the repertoire was profiled, and TCRdb retains in-frame clones only, with some absent. The sample has 66,000 or so clones; roughly 90% are singletons. The sequencing used CD4+ or CD8+ T cells sorted from blood, collected in a trial of the OX40 agonist ivuxolimab. The receptors originated from an adult with an advanced solid tumor such as melanoma, head and neck, liver or kidney cancer. CDR3s include the opening cysteine and the closing phenylalanine or tryptophan. A D gene is named only where the DNA matches it firmly. Some rows have no size entry. The others give once, few or many, or a class for an expanded clone.

D gene	V gene	clone size	J gene	CDR3 DNA	CDR3 protein
NA	TRBV30	few	TRBJ1-1	TGTGCCTGGAGTACGACAGCGAACACTGAAGCTTTCTTT	CAWSTTANTEAFF
NA	TRBV18	NA	TRBJ1-4	TGTGCCAGCTCACCAGGGGGGATCGGGGAAAAACTGTTTTTT	CASSPGGIGEKLFF
NA	TRBV7-8	NA	TRBJ2-1	TGTGCCAGCACTCAAGGGCAGAGCTCCTACAATGAGCAGTTCTTC	CASTQGQSSYNEQFF
TRBD1	TRBV5-1	NA	TRBJ1-1	TGCGCCAGCAGCTCGAGGACAGGGGGAAATCGGGAAGCTTTCTTT	CASSSRTGGNREAFF
NA	TRBV11-2	NA	TRBJ1-1	TGTGCCAGCAGCACAGGGTCGGGGTTCACTGAAGCTTTCTTT	CASSTGSGFTEAFF
NA	TRBV10-3	NA	TRBJ1-6	TGTGCCATCAGTGAGGGCGGGGGAAATTCACCCCTCCACTTT	CAISEGGGNSPLHF
NA	TRBV6-5	NA	TRBJ1-4	TGTGCCAGCAGTTACAGCGGGGGGAATGAAAAACTGTTTTTT	CASSYSGGNEKLFF
TRBD2	TRBV4-1	NA	TRBJ2-1	TGCGCCAGCAGCCAAGTCACTAGCGGGGGGGCTTCATATAGGAATGAGCAGTTCTTC	CASSQVTSGGASYRNEQFF
NA	TRBV4-3	NA	TRBJ2-1	TGCGCCAGCAGCCCAAGAGTAGGTTCCTACAATGAGCAGTTCTTC	CASSPRVGSYNEQFF
TRBD1	TRBV6-1	once	TRBJ1-2	TGTGCCAGCAGTACCACAGGGGGCTATCGCTACACCTTC	CASSTTGGYRYTF
TRBD2	TRBV5-5	NA	TRBJ2-7	TGTGCCAGCAGCCTAAAAAATTTAGCGGGGGCCTATCTTTACGAGCAGTACTTC	CASSLKNLAGAYLYEQYF
NA	TRBV10-3	NA	TRBJ1-2	TGTGCCATCAGTGAGTCCTTCCTAGACGGGCGGGAGAATGGCTACACCTTC	CAISESFLDGRENGYTF
NA	TRBV11-1	NA	TRBJ2-3	TGTGCCAGCAGCTGGACCCCGACAGATACGCAGTATTTT	CASSWTPTDTQYF
NA	TRBV6-5	NA	TRBJ2-3	TGTGCCAGCAGTTTACACACAACAGATACGCAGTATTTT	CASSLHTTDTQYF
TRBD1	TRBV27	NA	TRBJ1-1	TGTGCCAGCAGTTTATCCACCTCAGGGGGCACTGAAGCTTTCTTT	CASSLSTSGGTEAFF
NA	TRBV7-9	NA	TRBJ1-5	TGTGCCAGCAGCTTATTAAGCGAGGCCACAGGGAGCAATCAGCCCCAGCATTTT	CASSLLSEATGSNQPQHF
NA	TRBV10-1	NA	TRBJ1-1	TGCGCCAGCAGTAAACAGAGAAACACTGAAGCTTTCTTT	CASSKQRNTEAFF
TRBD1	TRBV30	NA	TRBJ2-7	TGTGCCTGGAGTGCGGGGACAGGGCGCTACGAGCAGTACTTC	CAWSAGTGRYEQYF
NA	TRBV13	NA	TRBJ1-1	TGTGCCAGCGGCTTAGGCCTACTTTTCACACCGGAAAACACTGAAGCTTTCTTT	CASGLGLLFTPENTEAFF